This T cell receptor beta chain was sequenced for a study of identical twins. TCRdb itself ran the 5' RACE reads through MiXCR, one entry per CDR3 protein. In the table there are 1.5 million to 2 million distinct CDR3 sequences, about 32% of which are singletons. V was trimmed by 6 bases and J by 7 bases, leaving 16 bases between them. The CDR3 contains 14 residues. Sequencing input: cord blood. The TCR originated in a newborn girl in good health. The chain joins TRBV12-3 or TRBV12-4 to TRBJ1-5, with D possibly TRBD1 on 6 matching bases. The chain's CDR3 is CASSLNAGEQPQHF. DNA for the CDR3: TGTGCCAGCAGCCTTAATGCAGGGGAACAGCCCCAGCATTTT.